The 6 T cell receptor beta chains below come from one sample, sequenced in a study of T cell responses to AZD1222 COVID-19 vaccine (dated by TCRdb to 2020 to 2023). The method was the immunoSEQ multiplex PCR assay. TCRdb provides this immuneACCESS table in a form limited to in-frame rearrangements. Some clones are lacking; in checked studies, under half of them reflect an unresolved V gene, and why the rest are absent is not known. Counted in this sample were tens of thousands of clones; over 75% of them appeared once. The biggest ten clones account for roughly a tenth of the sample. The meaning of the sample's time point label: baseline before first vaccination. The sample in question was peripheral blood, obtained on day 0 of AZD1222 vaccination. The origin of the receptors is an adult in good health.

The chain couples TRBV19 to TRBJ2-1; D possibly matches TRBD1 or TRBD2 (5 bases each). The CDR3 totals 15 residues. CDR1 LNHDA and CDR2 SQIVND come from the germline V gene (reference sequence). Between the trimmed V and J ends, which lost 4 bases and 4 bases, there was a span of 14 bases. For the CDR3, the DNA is TGTGCCAGTAGTAATCCGGACTGGACATACAATGAGCAGTTCTTC. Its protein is CASSNPDWTYNEQFF.

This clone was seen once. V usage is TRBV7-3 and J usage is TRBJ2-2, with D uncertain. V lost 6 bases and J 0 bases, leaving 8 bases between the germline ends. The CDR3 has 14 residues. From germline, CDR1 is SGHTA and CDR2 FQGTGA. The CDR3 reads CASSTIANTGELFF. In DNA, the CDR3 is TGTGCCAGCAGTACCATTGCGAACACCGGGGAGCTGTTTTTT. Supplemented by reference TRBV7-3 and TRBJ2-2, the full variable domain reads GAGVSQTPSNKVTEKGKYVELRCDPISGHTALYWYRQSLGQGPEFLIYFQGTGAADDSGLPNDRFFAVRPEGSVSTLKIQRTERGDSAVYLCASSTIANTGELFFGEGSRLTVL.

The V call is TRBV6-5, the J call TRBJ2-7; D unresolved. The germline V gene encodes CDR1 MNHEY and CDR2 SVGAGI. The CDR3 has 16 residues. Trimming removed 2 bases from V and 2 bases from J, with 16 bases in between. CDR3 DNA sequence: TGTGCCAGCAGTTACCACGCCCAGTCAGCAGCCTACGAGCAGTACTTC. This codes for CASSYHAQSAAYEQYF.

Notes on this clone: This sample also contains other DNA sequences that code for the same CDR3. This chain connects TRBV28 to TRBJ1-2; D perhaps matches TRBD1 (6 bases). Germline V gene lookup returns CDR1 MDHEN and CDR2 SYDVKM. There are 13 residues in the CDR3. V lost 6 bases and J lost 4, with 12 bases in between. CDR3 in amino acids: CASSPGGLYGYTF. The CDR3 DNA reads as TGTGCCAGCAGCCCGGGGGGCCTCTATGGCTACACCTTC.

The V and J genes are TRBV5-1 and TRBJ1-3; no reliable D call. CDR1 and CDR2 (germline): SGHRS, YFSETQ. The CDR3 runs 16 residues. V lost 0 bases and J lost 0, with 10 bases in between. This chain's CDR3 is CASSLDGRSSGNTIYF. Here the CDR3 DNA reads TGCGCCAGCAGCTTGGATGGCAGAAGCTCTGGAAACACCATATATTTT. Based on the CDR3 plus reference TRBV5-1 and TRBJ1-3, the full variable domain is KAGVTQTPRYLIKTRGQQVTLSCSPISGHRSVSWYQQTPGQGLQFLFEYFSETQRNKGNFPGRFSGRQFSNSRSEMNVSTLELGDSALYLCASSLDGRSSGNTIYFGEGSWLTVV.

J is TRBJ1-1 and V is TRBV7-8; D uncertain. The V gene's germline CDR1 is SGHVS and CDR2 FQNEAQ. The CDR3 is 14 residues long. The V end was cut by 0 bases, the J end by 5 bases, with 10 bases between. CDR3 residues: CASSLALGFTEAFF. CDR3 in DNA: TGTGCCAGCAGCTTAGCGCTGGGTTTTACTGAAGCTTTCTTT.